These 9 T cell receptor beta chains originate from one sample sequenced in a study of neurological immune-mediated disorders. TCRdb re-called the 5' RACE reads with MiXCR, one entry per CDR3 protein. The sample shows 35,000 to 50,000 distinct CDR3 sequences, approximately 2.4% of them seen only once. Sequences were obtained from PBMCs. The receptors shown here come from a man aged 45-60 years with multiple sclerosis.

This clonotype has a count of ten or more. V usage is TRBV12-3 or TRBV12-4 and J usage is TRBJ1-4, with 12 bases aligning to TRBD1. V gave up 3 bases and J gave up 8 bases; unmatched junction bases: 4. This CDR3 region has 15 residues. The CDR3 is CASSFGGTGGEKLFF. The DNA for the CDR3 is TGTGCCAGCAGTTTTGGAGGGACAGGGGGCGAAAAACTGTTTTTT.

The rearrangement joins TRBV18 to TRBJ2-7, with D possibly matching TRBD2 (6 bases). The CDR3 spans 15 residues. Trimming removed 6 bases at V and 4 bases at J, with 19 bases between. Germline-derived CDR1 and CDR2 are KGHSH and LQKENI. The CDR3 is CASSDQGGRGYEQYF. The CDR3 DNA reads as TGTGCCAGCTCGGACCAGGGAGGTCGCGGATACGAGCAGTACTTC. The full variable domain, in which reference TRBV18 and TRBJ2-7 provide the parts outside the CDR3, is NAGVMQNPRHLVRRRGQEARLRCSPMKGHSHVYWYRQLPEEGLKFMVYLQKENIIDESGMPKERFSAEFPKEGPSILRIQQVVRGDSAAYFCASSDQGGRGYEQYFGPGTRLTVT.

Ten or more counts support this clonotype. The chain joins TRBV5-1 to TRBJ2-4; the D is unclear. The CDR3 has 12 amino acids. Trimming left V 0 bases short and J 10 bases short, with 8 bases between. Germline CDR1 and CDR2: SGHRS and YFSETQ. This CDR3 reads CASSLDRIIQYF. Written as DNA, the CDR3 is TGCGCCAGCAGCTTGGACCGGATAATTCAGTACTTC.

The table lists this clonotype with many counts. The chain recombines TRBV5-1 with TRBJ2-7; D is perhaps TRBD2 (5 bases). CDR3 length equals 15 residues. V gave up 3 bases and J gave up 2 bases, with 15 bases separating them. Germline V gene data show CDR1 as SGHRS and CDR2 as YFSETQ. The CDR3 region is CASSSNEREPYEQYF. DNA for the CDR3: TGCGCCAGCAGCTCGAACGAACGGGAACCCTACGAGCAGTACTTC.

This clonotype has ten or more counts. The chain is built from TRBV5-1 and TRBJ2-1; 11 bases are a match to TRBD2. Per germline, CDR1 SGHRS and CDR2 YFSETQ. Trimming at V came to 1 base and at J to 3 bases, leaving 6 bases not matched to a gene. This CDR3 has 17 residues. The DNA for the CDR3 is TGCGCCAGCAGCTTGCTAGCGGGGGGCTCATACTACAATGAGCAGTTCTTC. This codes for CASSLLAGGSYYNEQFF.

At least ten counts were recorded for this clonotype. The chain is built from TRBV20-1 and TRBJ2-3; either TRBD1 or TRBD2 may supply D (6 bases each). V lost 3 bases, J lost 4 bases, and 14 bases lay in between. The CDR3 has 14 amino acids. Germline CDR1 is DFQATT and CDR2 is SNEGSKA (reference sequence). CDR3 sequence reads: CSARGVGGSDTQYF. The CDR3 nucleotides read TGCAGTGCTAGGGGAGTCGGGGGCTCAGATACGCAGTATTTT.

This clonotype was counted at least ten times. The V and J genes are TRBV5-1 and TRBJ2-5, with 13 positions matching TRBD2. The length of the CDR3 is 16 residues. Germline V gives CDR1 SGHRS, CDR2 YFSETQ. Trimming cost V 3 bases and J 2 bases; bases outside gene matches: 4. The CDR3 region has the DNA TGCGCCAGCAGCTGGGGACTAGCGGGGCTACAAGAGACCCAGTACTTC. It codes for CASSWGLAGLQETQYF.

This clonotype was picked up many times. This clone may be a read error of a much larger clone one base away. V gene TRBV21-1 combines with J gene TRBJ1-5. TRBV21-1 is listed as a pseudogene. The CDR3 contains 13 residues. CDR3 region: CASSGMGGQPQHF. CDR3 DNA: TGTGCCAGCAGCGGCATGGGAGGGCAGCCCCAGCATTTT.

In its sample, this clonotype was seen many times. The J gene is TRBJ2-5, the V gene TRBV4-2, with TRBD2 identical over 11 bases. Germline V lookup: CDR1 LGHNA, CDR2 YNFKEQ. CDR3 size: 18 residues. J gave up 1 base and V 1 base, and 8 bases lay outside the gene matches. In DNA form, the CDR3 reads TGTGCCAGCAGCCAAGTCATTCTAGGGACTAGCGGCCAAGAGACCCAGTACTTC. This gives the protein CASSQVILGTSGQETQYF.